This TCR beta chain was sequenced in a study of technical replicates of blood from a few donors. CDR3 size: 12 residues. CDR1 SGHAT and CDR2 FQNNGV come from the germline V gene. Trimming took 5 bases from V and 9 from J, leaving 11 bases between them. Libraries were prepared by immunoSEQ multiplex PCR; TCRdb keeps only in-frame clonotypes and omits some of them. The sample lists around 100,000 clones, about 96% seen once, with roughly 0.35% in the top ten. The sequencing sample was made of T cells isolated from PBMCs. This chain uses TRBV11-2 with TRBJ2-1; unclear D gene. The source is a human donor in good health. CDR3 in amino acids: CASSLGIPEQFF. CDR3 nucleotide sequence: TGTGCCAGCAGCCTAGGTATTCCTGAGCAGTTCTTC.